This T cell receptor beta chain originates from a study of blood T cells in healthy people across ages. This clonotype was observed a few times. Antigen specificity is unknown. A second PCR of about 6 to 11 cycles used a sample-barcoded 5' primer and a J-beta primer mix. MiXCR was run by TCRdb on the 5' RACE reads, yielding one entry per CDR3 protein. The table lists roughly 1,500,000 distinct CDR3 sequences, almost 35% of them singletons. The ends were cut back, 0 bases at V and 5 bases at J, with 13 bases in the middle. The CDR3 has 15 residues. Germline V lookup: CDR1 SGDLS, CDR2 YYNGEE. The study, taken as a whole, reports: Since the PBMCs were unsorted, naive and antigen-experienced cells could not be conclusively compared. Donors of long life had a larger count of naive CD4+ cells and greater diversity than aged donors.

Extraction yielded at least 6 micrograms of total RNA per sample. The sequence came from a woman aged 25 to 39 in good health. The material sequenced was blood. The rearrangement joins TRBV9 to TRBJ2-3; no clear D. The chain's CDR3 is CASSVDQGFGDTQYF. The CDR3 DNA sequence: TGTGCCAGCAGCGTAGATCAAGGGTTCGGAGATACGCAGTATTTT.